One sample yielded the 25 T cell receptor beta chains listed below, sequenced in a study of blood T cell repertoires in COVID-19. The data were produced by immunoSEQ multiplex PCR, yet TCRdb's version contains in-frame clones alone and is incomplete. Here the sample spans roughly 110,000 clones, 85% to 90% being singletons. The sequenced sample consisted of peripheral blood. These receptors all stem from a woman aged 55-70 years with COVID-19, enrolled during active disease.

The chain has TRBV18 and TRBJ1-1, with unresolved D. In germline, CDR1 is KGHSH, CDR2 LQKENI. The CDR3 extends over 14 amino acids. The germline V and J ends were trimmed by 3 bases and 1 base, with 9 bases remaining between them. CDR3 protein: CASSPATTNTEAFF. As DNA, the CDR3 is TGTGCCAGCTCACCCGCTACTACGAACACTGAAGCTTTCTTT.

This chain uses TRBV30 with TRBJ1-3; D gene uncertain. The V end lost 3 bases, the J end lost 0 bases, and 12 bases lay between the germline ends. Germline-derived CDR1 and CDR2 are GTSNPN and SVGIG (reference sequence). The CDR3 has 15 amino acids. The CDR3 sequence: CAWSRGQSSGNTIYF. CDR3 in DNA: TGTGCCTGGAGCAGAGGGCAGAGCTCTGGAAACACCATATATTTT.

This clone has just one count. This chain uses TRBV30 with TRBJ1-4; the D is unclear. Trimming stripped 3 bases from V and 1 base from J, with 9 bases between. The CDR3 extends over 14 amino acids. Germline CDR1 GTSNPN, CDR2 SVGIG (reference sequence). CDR3 nucleotides: TGTGCCTGGAGCTCCGGCGGAACTAATGAAAAACTGTTTTTT. Translation: CAWSSGGTNEKLFF.

The CDR3 DNA reads as TGTGCCAGCAGTTACTCAAGGGGGGGACCCTACAATGAGCAGTTCTTC. It yields the protein CASSYSRGGPYNEQFF. The V and J genes are TRBV6-7 and TRBJ2-1; a weak D match, TRBD2 (7 bases). TRBV6-7 is labeled an ORF, and its function is uncertain. Trimming cost V 0 bases and J 2 bases, with 11 bases left between them. This CDR3 is 16 amino acids long.

J is TRBJ1-2 and V is TRBV25-1; possibly TRBD1 for D (5 bases). From germline, CDR1 is MGHDK and CDR2 SYGVNS. The CDR3 extends over 13 amino acids. The V gene lost 5 bases and the J gene lost 4 bases, with 11 bases spanning the gap. CDR3 nucleotide sequence: TGTGCCAGCAGTTTGACAGAGAGCTATGGCTACACCTTC. It encodes CASSLTESYGYTF.

The chain links TRBV5-1 to TRBJ2-2; D gene unclear. Trimming stripped 0 bases from V and 2 bases from J, with 11 bases between. CDR1 is SGHRS and CDR2 is YFSETQ in the germline V gene. This CDR3 has 16 amino acids. CDR3 sequence: CASSLVRQANTGELFF. CDR3 bases: TGCGCCAGCAGCTTGGTTCGTCAGGCAAACACCGGGGAGCTGTTTTTT.

This clone was counted once. The chain joins TRBV10-3 to TRBJ1-2, with D perhaps matching TRBD1 (5 bases). V was shortened by 0 bases and J by 4 bases, with 15 bases between the two germline ends. From germline, CDR1 is ENHRY and CDR2 SYGVKD. This CDR3 is built from 16 residues. CDR3 DNA: TGTGCCATCAGTGAGTCTCTGGAGGGGAGGAGCTATGGCTACACCTTC. Translation gives CAISESLEGRSYGYTF.

The chain joins TRBV7-9 to TRBJ1-2; D is unclear. Germline assignment: CDR1 SEHNR and CDR2 FQNEAQ (reference sequence). V shed 1 base and J shed 4 bases, with 10 bases lying between them. The CDR3 sequence is 14 residues long. For the CDR3, the DNA is TGTGCCAGCAGCTTAGGAACCCCAGGCTATGGCTACACCTTC. It encodes CASSLGTPGYGYTF.

The rearrangement links TRBV20-1 to TRBJ2-7; a possible D gene is TRBD2 (6 bases). The germline V and J ends were trimmed by 3 bases and 3 bases, with 12 bases remaining between them. Looked up from germline, CDR1 is DFQATT and CDR2 is SNEGSKA (reference sequence). This CDR3 contains 13 residues. DNA for the CDR3: TGCAGTGCTAGTCCCAATAGCGGCTACGAGCAGTACTTC. As protein: CSASPNSGYEQYF.

The chain joins TRBV9 to TRBJ1-1, with TRBD1 matching 7 bases. This CDR3 comprises 16 residues. CDR1 and CDR2 from the germline V gene are SGDLS and YYNGEE. The trim removed 7 bases at V and 4 bases at J, leaving 16 bases unmatched. This CDR3 is CASEGVLRAGGTEAFF. The CDR3 nucleotides are TGTGCCAGCGAGGGGGTCCTCCGGGCAGGGGGCACTGAAGCTTTCTTT.

The chain couples TRBV12-3 or TRBV12-4 to TRBJ2-7; D remains ambiguous. V was pared by 6 bases and J by 0 bases, with 9 bases between. The length of the CDR3 is 13 residues. Here the CDR3 DNA reads TGTGCCAGCAGGACAAGGTCCTCCTACGAGCAGTACTTC. Its translation: CASRTRSSYEQYF.

The CDR3 nucleotides are TGCGCCAGCAGCCAAGGGACAGGGGGCCACTATGGCTACACCTTC. It is translated as CASSQGTGGHYGYTF. This chain uses TRBV4-1 with TRBJ1-2; 11 nucleotides line up with TRBD1. The J segment lost 3 bases and the V segment lost 1 base, leaving 1 base of the junction unmatched. From germline, CDR1 is MGHRA and CDR2 YSYEKL. The CDR3 length is 15 residues.

This clone was seen a single time. The rearrangement joins TRBV6-5 to TRBJ1-1; TRBD1 agrees at 9 bases. CDR3 length equals 14 residues. J lost 1 base, V lost 5 bases, and 2 bases had no gene match. Looked up from germline, CDR1 is MNHEY and CDR2 is SVGAGI. The CDR3 DNA reads as TGTGCCAGCAGTAAGGACAGGGGGAACACTGAAGCTTTCTTT. Translating it yields CASSKDRGNTEAFF.

The rearrangement links TRBV19 to TRBJ1-3; no clear D. V lost 8 bases, J lost 0 bases, and 20 bases lay in between. Germline CDR1 LNHDA, CDR2 SQIVND (reference sequence). The CDR3 length is 17 residues. In DNA, the CDR3 is TGTGCCAGTCTGAACCTCGCTGAGGTCATCTCTGGAAACACCATATATTTT. Translation: CASLNLAEVISGNTIYF. Full variable domain (rest looked up from reference TRBV19 and TRBJ1-3): DGGITQSPKYLFRKEGQNVTLSCEQNLNHDAMYWYRQDPGQGLRLIYYSQIVNDFQKGDIAEGYSVSREKKESFPLTVTSAQKNPTAFYLCASLNLAEVISGNTIYFGEGSWLTVV.

The chain recombines TRBV27 with TRBJ1-6, with a tentative D call TRBD1 (5 bases). The CDR3 covers 17 residues. CDR1 and CDR2 (germline): MNHEY, SMNVEV (reference sequence). The V end lost 5 bases, the J end lost 6 bases, and 20 bases lay between the germline ends. CDR3 residues: CASSSRGGKLGNSPLHF. The CDR3 nucleotides are TGTGCCAGCAGTAGTAGGGGAGGGAAATTAGGTAATTCACCCCTCCACTTT.

The chain is built from TRBV28 and TRBJ1-6; D perhaps matches TRBD1 (5 bases). CDR1 and CDR2 from the germline V gene are MDHEN and SYDVKM. CDR3 length equals 14 residues. Trimming took 7 bases from V and 12 from J, leaving 19 bases between them. The CDR3 sequence: CASNLGQGFGPLHF. CDR3 bases: TGTGCCAGCAACTTGGGGCAGGGTTTCGGACCCCTCCACTTT.

This rearrangement joins TRBV30 to TRBJ1-4; 7 bases are shared with TRBD1. CDR3 length: 13 residues. Trimming took 2 bases from V and 5 from J; bases not matched to a gene: 2. Germline V gene data show CDR1 as GTSNPN and CDR2 as SVGIG (reference sequence). CDR3 region: CAWSSTGNEKLFF. DNA for the CDR3: TGTGCCTGGAGTTCGACAGGGAATGAAAAACTGTTTTTT.

The rearrangement joins TRBV7-9 to TRBJ2-7, with D hard to call. Germline V gives CDR1 SEHNR, CDR2 FQNEAQ (reference sequence). The CDR3 has 14 residues. The V end lost 1 base, the J end lost 0 bases, and 7 bases lay between the germline ends. Here the CDR3 reads CASSLGATSYEQYF. The CDR3, as DNA: TGTGCCAGCAGCTTAGGCGCTACCTCCTACGAGCAGTACTTC.

V gene TRBV3-1 (or the pseudogene TRBV3-2) combines with J gene TRBJ2-1, with TRBD2 identical over 7 bases. CDR3 length: 17 residues. CDR1 LGHDT and CDR2 YNNKEL come from the germline V gene (reference sequence). Trimming at V came to 4 bases and at J to 0 bases, leaving 9 bases not matched to a gene. The CDR3 sequence: CASSPKRGGPSYNEQFF. As DNA, the CDR3 is TGTGCCAGCAGCCCAAAGCGCGGGGGACCCTCCTACAATGAGCAGTTCTTC.

The rearrangement links TRBV2 to TRBJ1-1; maybe TRBD1 (6 bases). This CDR3 comprises 13 residues. Between the trimmed V and J ends, which lost 4 bases and 7 bases, there was a span of 13 bases. Germline CDR1 is SNHLY and CDR2 is FYNNEI. CDR3 protein: CASSVRMDSEAFF. The CDR3 DNA reads TGTGCCAGCAGTGTCCGGATGGACAGTGAAGCTTTCTTT.

This clone was picked up a small number of times. The chain carries TRBV5-1 and TRBJ1-5; TRBD1 is a possible D gene (6 bases). This CDR3 comprises 14 residues. The V end was cut by 0 bases, the J end by 5 bases, with 9 bases between. CDR1 is SGHRS and CDR2 is YFSETQ in the germline V gene. CDR3 in amino acids: CASSLAAGDQPQHF. CDR3 DNA: TGCGCCAGCAGCTTGGCGGCAGGGGATCAGCCCCAGCATTTT. Variable domain in full (rest from reference TRBV5-1 and TRBJ1-5): KAGVTQTPRYLIKTRGQQVTLSCSPISGHRSVSWYQQTPGQGLQFLFEYFSETQRNKGNFPGRFSGRQFSNSRSEMNVSTLELGDSALYLCASSLAAGDQPQHFGDGTRLSIL.

This chain joins TRBV5-6 and TRBJ2-4; a possible D gene is TRBD2 (5 bases). Germline lookup yields CDR1 SGHDT and CDR2 YYEEEE. Between the trimmed V and J ends, which lost 0 bases and 6 bases, there was a span of 16 bases. The CDR3 is 16 amino acids. This chain's CDR3 is CASSLADRPRGNIQYF. In DNA form, the CDR3 reads TGTGCCAGCAGCTTGGCGGACCGACCACGGGGAAACATTCAGTACTTC.

This rearrangement joins TRBV30 to TRBJ1-4; D unclear. The CDR3 contains 14 residues. Germline loops: CDR1 GTSNPN, CDR2 SVGIG (reference sequence). Trimming stripped 6 bases from V and 0 bases from J, with 11 bases between. The CDR3 DNA is TGTGCCTGTCGTTATCTAACAACTAATGAAAAACTGTTTTTT. Translation: CACRYLTTNEKLFF. Filled out from reference TRBV30 and TRBJ1-4, the complete variable domain reads SQTIHQWPATLVQPVGSPLSLECTVEGTSNPNLYWYRQAAGRGLQLLFYSVGIGQISSEVPQNLSASRPQDRQFILSSKKLLLSDSGFYLCACRYLTTNEKLFFGSGTQLSVL.

The V call is TRBV5-1, the J call TRBJ1-2; tentative D call: TRBD1 (6 bases). Trimming left V 5 bases short and J 7 bases short, with 12 bases between. The CDR3 totals 12 residues. Per germline, CDR1 SGHRS and CDR2 YFSETQ. For the CDR3, the DNA is TGCGCCAGCAGTTCACAGGGAATTGGCTACACCTTC. It yields the protein CASSSQGIGYTF.

The chain is built from TRBV25-1 and TRBJ1-1; 9 bases are a match to TRBD1. CDR3 size: 14 residues. In germline, CDR1 is MGHDK, CDR2 SYGVNS. With 4 bases clipped from V and 4 bases from J, the junction kept 4 bases outside the gene matches. CDR3 DNA sequence: TGTGCCAGCAGTGGAATGACAGGGGGCACTGAAGCTTTCTTT. Protein sequence: CASSGMTGGTEAFF.